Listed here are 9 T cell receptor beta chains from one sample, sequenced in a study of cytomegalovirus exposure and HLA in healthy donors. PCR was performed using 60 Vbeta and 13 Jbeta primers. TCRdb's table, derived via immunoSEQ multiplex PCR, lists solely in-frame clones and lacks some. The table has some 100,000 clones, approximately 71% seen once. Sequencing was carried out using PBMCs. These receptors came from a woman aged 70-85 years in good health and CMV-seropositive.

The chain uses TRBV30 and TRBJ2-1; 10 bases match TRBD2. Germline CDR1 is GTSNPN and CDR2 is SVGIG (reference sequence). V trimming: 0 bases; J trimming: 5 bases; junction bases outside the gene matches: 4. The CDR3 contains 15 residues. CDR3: CAWSVDLAGDNEQFF. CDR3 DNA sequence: TGTGCCTGGAGTGTAGATCTAGCGGGGGACAATGAGCAGTTCTTC.

CDR3 protein: CASSGPDRGGQPQHF. As DNA, the CDR3 is TGTGCCAGCAGCGGACCGGACAGGGGCGGACAGCCCCAGCATTTT. The chain joins TRBV5-6 to TRBJ1-5; 9 bases fit TRBD1. Germline V gene sequence: CDR1 SGHDT, CDR2 YYEEEE. Trimming at V came to 4 bases and at J to 7 bases, leaving 9 bases not matched to a gene. The CDR3 sequence is 15 residues long. Full variable domain (remainder filled in from reference TRBV5-6 and TRBJ1-5): DAGVTQSPTHLIKTRGQQVTLRCSPKSGHDTVSWYQQALGQGPQFIFQYYEEEERQRGNFPDRFSGHQFPNYSSELNVNALLLGDSALYLCASSGPDRGGQPQHFGDGTRLSIL.

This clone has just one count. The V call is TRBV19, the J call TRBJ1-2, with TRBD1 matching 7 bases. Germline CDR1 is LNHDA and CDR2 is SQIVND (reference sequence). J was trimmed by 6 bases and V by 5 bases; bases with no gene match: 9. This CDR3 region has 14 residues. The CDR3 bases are TGTGCCAGTAGTGGGAGACAGGGTCTGAATGGCTACACCTTC. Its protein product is CASSGRQGLNGYTF.

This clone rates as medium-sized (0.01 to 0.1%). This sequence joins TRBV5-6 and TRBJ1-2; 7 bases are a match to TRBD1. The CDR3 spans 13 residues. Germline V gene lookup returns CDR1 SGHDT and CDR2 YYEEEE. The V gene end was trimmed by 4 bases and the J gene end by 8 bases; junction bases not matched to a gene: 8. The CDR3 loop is CASSLQGPGGYTF. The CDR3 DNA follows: TGTGCCAGCAGCCTACAGGGGCCGGGGGGCTACACCTTC.

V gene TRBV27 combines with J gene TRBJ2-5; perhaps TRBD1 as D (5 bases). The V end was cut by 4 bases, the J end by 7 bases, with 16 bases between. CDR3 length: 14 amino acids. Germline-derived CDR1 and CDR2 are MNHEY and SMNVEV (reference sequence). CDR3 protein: CASSSHDSHGTQYF. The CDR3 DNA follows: TGTGCCAGCAGTTCTCACGACAGCCACGGGACCCAGTACTTC.

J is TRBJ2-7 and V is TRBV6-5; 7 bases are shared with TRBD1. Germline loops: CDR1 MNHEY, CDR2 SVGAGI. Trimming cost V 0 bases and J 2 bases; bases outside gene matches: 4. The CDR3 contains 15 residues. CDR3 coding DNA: TGTGCCAGCAGTTACTCTGGGACAGCAACCTACGAGCAGTACTTC. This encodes CASSYSGTATYEQYF.

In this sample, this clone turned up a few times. Written as DNA, the CDR3 is TGCAGCGGGGGGGGCAATGAGCAGTTCTTC. This gives the protein CSGGGNEQFF. The chain employs TRBV20-1 and TRBJ2-1; 8 positions agree with TRBD2. This CDR3 is 10 amino acids long. Germline V gene sequence: CDR1 DFQATT, CDR2 SNEGSKA (reference sequence).

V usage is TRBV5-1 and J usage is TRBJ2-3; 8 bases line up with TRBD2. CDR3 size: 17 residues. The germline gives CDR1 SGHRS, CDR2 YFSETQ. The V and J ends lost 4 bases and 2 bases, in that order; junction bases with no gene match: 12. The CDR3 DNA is TGCGCCAGCAGCACCAGCGGGGGCCGTCCTCCCACAGATACGCAGTATTTT. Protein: CASSTSGGRPPTDTQYF.

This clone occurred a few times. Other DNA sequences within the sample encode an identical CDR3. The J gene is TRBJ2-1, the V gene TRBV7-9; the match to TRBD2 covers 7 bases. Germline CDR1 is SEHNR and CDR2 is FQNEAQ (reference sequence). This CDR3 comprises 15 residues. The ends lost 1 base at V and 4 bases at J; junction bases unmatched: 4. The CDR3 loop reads CASSLEASGYNEQFF. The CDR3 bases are TGTGCCAGCAGCTTAGAGGCTAGCGGTTACAATGAGCAGTTCTTC.